The clone carrying this T cell receptor beta chain was counted only a few times. Its matching antigen is unknown. Clones were read by immunoSEQ multiplex PCR, and TCRdb kept only the in-frame ones, dropping some. The profile shows about 140,000 clones, 84% of them singletons. This entry is derived from a study of cytomegalovirus exposure and HLA in healthy donors. The study's findings and limits: A few chains linked to CMV were shown in vitro to be specific for CMV antigens. Cytomegalovirus status was reportedly diagnosed by the classifier with high sensitivity and specificity. Among TCR sequences, most were rare, though some public TCRs appeared in many donors.

The sequenced material came from PBMCs. The clonotype comes from a woman aged 25 to 39 in good health and CMV-seronegative.

The CDR3 protein is CASSPPGGGGLTDTQYF. CDR3 nucleotide sequence: TGTGCCAGCTCACCCCCAGGGGGCGGGGGCCTCACAGATACGCAGTATTTT. The chain recombines TRBV18 with TRBJ2-3; perhaps TRBD1 as D (8 bases). Trimming removed 3 bases at V and 2 bases at J, with 18 bases between. The germline V gene has CDR1 KGHSH and CDR2 LQKENI. The CDR3 has 17 residues.